This T cell receptor (beta chain) was recorded in a study of T-cell reconstitution after alpha-beta-depleted transplantation in children (dated by TCRdb to the mid-2010s). Broadly, across the study: T-cell immune reconstitution after TCRalphabeta/CD19-depleted allogeneic hematopoietic cell transplantation in children was quantitatively tracked in the study by means of TCR repertoire profiling.

Receptors were amplified or captured by PCR. The sequencer listed for this sample is Illumina HiSeq 2500. Molecular barcoding was employed in the preparation of TCR libraries, with unique molecular identifiers being used to normalize TCRbeta repertoire quantification. The public reads were reprocessed in TCRdb via fastp at Q25 and MiXCR, keeping in-frame beta chains. Rows with a matching CDR3 protein are joined into one entry that keeps the most common DNA and genes. The sample profile shows more than 550,000 distinct CDR3 sequences; about 10% of them were found once. About 4% of the sample is held by the ten biggest clonotypes. This clonotype was detected ten times or more. Its antigen remains unidentified. There are no base qualities to consult, and no much larger clone falls within one base. There are 15 amino acids in the CDR3, from cysteine to phenylalanine inclusive. Only the CDR3 DNA stays, 45 bases, in frame from base 1. The V end loses 5 bases and the J end loses 8 bases, and a stretch of 18 bases separates them. The germline V gene (reference sequence) supplies CDR1 SEHNR and CDR2 FQNEAQ.

Sequenced here: PBMCs from the stem cell graft donor, sampled from the stem cell graft. This sequence originates from a human donor who donated a stem cell graft to a child with acute myeloid leukemia. This chain is built from TRBV7-9 and TRBJ1-4; the D gene cannot be named for sure. The CDR3 region: CASSRPGGSEEKLFF. In nucleotide form, the sequence is TGTGCCAGCAGCCGCCCAGGAGGGAGCGAGGAAAAACTGTTTTTT.